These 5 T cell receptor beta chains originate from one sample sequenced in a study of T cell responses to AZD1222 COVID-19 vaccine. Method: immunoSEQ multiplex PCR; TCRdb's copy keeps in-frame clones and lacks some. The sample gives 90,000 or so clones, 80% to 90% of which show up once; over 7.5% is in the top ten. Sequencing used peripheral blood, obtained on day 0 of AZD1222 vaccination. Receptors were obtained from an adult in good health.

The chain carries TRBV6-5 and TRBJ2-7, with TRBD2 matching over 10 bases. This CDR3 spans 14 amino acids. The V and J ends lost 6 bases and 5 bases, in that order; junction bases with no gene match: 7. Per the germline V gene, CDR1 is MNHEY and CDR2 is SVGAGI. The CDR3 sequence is CASRPGLASDEQYF. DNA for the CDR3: TGTGCCAGCAGGCCGGGACTAGCGTCGGACGAGCAGTACTTC.

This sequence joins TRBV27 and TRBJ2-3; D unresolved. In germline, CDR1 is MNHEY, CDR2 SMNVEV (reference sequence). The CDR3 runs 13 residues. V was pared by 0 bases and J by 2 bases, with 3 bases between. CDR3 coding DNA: TGTGCCAGCAGTTTATCCTTCACAGATACGCAGTATTTT. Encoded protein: CASSLSFTDTQYF.

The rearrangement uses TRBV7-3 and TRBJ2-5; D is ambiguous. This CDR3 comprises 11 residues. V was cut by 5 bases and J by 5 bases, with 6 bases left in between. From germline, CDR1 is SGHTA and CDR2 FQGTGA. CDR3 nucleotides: TGTGCCAGCAGCGCCGGGGAGACCCAGTACTTC. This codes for CASSAGETQYF.

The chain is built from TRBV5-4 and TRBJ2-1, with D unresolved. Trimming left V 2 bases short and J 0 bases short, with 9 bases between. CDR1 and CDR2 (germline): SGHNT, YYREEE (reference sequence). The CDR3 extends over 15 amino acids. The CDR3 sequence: CASSFSADSYNEQFF. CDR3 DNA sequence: TGTGCCAGCAGCTTTTCTGCGGACTCCTACAATGAGCAGTTCTTC. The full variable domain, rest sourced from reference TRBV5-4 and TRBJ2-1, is ETGVTQSPTHLIKTRGQQVTLRCSSQSGHNTVSWYQQALGQGPQFIFQYYREEENGRGNFPPRFSGLQFPNYSSELNVNALELDDSALYLCASSFSADSYNEQFFGPGTRLTVL.

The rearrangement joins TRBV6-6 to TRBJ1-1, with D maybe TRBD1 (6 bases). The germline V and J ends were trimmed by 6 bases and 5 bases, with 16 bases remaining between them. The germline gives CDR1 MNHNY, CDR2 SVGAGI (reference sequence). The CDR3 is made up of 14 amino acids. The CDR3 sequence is CASREGGRGTEAFF. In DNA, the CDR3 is TGTGCCAGCAGGGAAGGGGGTAGAGGAACTGAAGCTTTCTTT.